These 7 T cell receptor beta chains were all obtained from the same sample, sequenced in a study of blood T cell repertoires in COVID-19. The protocol was immunoSEQ multiplex PCR, while the TCRdb copy is restricted to in-frame clones and leaves out a portion. This sample carries 52,000 or so clones, around 90% of them seen once, and the ten largest clones take over 2.5%. The sequencing input was peripheral blood. These receptors originate from a human donor in a cohort sampled during active COVID-19.

A single count supports this clone. The V and J genes are TRBV6-2 or TRBV6-3 and TRBJ2-7; unclear D gene. The germline V gene has CDR1 MNHEY and CDR2 SVGEGT. V was cut by 2 bases and J by 3 bases, with 8 bases left in between. CDR3 size: 13 residues. The CDR3 protein is CASSYLSHYEQYF. DNA for the CDR3: TGTGCCAGCAGTTACCTTAGCCACTACGAGCAGTACTTC.

The chain is built from TRBV11-2 and TRBJ2-7; 7 nucleotides align to TRBD1. Germline V gene lookup returns CDR1 SGHAT and CDR2 FQNNGV. There are 14 residues in the CDR3. Trimming took 5 bases from V and 7 from J; bases not matched to a gene: 11. This CDR3 reads CASSPRQGATEQYF. The CDR3 DNA is TGTGCCAGCAGCCCTCGACAGGGAGCTACGGAGCAGTACTTC.

V gene TRBV29-1 combines with J gene TRBJ2-3; 11 nucleotides line up with TRBD2. V dropped 7 bases and J dropped 2; count of bases not matched to a gene: 11. CDR3 length: 16 amino acids. In germline, CDR1 is SQVTM, CDR2 ANQGSEA. The CDR3 sequence is CSAHTGTSGFTDTQYF. The CDR3 DNA reads as TGCAGCGCCCATACCGGGACTAGCGGATTCACAGATACGCAGTATTTT.

Here the CDR3 reads CASSPETGINTTYNSPLHF. For the CDR3, the DNA is TGTGCCAGCTCACCTGAGACAGGGATAAATACGACCTATAATTCACCCCTCCACTTT. This chain links TRBV18 with TRBJ1-6, with 7 bases that match TRBD1. Germline-derived CDR1 and CDR2 are KGHSH and LQKENI. This CDR3 has 19 residues. The V and J ends lost 3 bases and 2 bases, in that order; junction bases with no gene match: 13.

The chain recombines TRBV11-2 with TRBJ2-7, with TRBD2 matching 7 bases. The CDR3 totals 17 residues. Germline V gives CDR1 SGHAT, CDR2 FQNNGV. The trim removed 4 bases at V and 0 bases at J, leaving 12 bases unmatched. The CDR3 DNA is TGTGCCAGCAGCTCCCCCCGGGGGAGGGCGAGCTCCTACGAGCAGTACTTC. Its translation: CASSSPRGRASSYEQYF.

The chain recombines TRBV19 with TRBJ1-4; 9 positions match TRBD1. The V gene end was trimmed by 5 bases and the J gene end by 10 bases; junction bases not matched to a gene: 8. The CDR3 has 14 amino acids. The germline V gene has CDR1 LNHDA and CDR2 SQIVND (reference sequence). The CDR3 spells CASSRTGDRRKLFF. For the CDR3, the DNA is TGTGCCAGTAGTCGGACAGGGGATCGCAGAAAACTGTTTTTT.

J is TRBJ2-2 and V is TRBV5-1; D is ambiguous. V was clipped by 0 bases and J by 4 bases, with 10 bases between them. This CDR3 is built from 15 residues. The germline gives CDR1 SGHRS, CDR2 YFSETQ. CDR3 sequence (DNA): TGCGCCAGCAGCTTGGAACGCCCCGGCACCGGGGAGCTGTTTTTT. This gives the protein CASSLERPGTGELFF.